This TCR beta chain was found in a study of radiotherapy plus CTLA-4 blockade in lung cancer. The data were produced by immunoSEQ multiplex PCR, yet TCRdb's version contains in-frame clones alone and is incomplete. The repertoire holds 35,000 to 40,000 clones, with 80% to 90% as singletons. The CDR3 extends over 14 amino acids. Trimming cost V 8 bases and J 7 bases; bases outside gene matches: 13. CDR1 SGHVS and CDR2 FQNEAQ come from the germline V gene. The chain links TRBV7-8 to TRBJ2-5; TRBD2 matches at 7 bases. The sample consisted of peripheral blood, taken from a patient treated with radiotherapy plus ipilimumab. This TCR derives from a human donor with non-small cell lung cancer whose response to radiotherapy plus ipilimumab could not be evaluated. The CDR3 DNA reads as TGTGCCAGCCTACTTGGGGGGGGTATGGGGACCCAGTACTTC. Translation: CASLLGGGMGTQYF. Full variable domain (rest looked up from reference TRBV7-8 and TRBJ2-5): GAGVSQSPRYKVAKRGQDVALRCDPISGHVSLFWYQQALGQGPEFLTYFQNEAQLDKSGLPSDRFFAERPEGSVSTLKIQRTQQEDSAVYLCASLLGGGMGTQYFGPGTRLLVL.